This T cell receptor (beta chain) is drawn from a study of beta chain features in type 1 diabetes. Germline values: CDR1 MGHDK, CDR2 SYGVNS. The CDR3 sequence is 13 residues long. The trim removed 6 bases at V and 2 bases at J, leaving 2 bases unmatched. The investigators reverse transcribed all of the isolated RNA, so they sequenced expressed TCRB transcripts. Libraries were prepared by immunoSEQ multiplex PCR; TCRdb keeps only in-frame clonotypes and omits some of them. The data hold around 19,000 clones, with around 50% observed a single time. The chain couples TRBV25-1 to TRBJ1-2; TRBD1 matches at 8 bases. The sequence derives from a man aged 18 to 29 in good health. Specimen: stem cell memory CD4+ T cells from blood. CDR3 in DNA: TGTGCCAGCAGGGGACAGGAAAACTATGGCTACACCTTC. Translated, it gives CASRGQENYGYTF.